The subject of this entry is one TCR beta chain. Its antigen is not identified. Method: immunoSEQ multiplex PCR; TCRdb's copy keeps in-frame clones and lacks some. The table records roughly 45,000 clones, 72% of them present only once. The record originates from a study of vaccination effects on CD4 cells after COVID-19. Across the study: With approximately 9.8 ug/ml peptides and roughly 11 IU/ml IL-2, fewer than 2.5 million PBMC per well were cultured. Findings and limits, study-wide: Of the vaccine-induced clones from healthy vaccinees, merely 1 of 255 recognized common cold coronaviruses as well.

With nine to eleven days of culture completed, CD4+ T cells were isolated. Vaccination of participants consisted of two doses of either the BNT162b2 or mRNA-1273 vaccine. This CDR3 is built from 14 residues. Trimming removed 4 bases at V and 6 bases at J, with 16 bases between. Germline-derived CDR1 and CDR2 are KGHSH and LQKENI. Sample: CD4+ T cells from PBMCs cultured without peptide, taken after COVID-19 vaccination. This clonotype originated in a human donor who received a COVID-19 vaccine. This rearrangement joins TRBV18 to TRBJ2-7; D may be TRBD2 (6 bases). The CDR3 sequence: CASSQLQGLPEQYF. The CDR3 nucleotides read TGTGCCAGCTCACAACTCCAGGGACTCCCCGAGCAGTACTTC.